This is a list of T cell receptor beta chains from one sample in a study of CD8+ T cells in alopecia areata. TCRdb's table, derived via immunoSEQ multiplex PCR, lists solely in-frame clones and lacks some. The sample carries about 300,000 clones, over 45% recorded once. The material sequenced was CD4+ T cells sorted from blood, taken at week 24, from a patient treated with tofacitinib. The source is a human donor with alopecia areata. Both conserved end residues are part of each CDR3. The order of the fields is J gene, clone size, CDR3 length, D gene, V gene, CDR3 protein, CDR3 DNA. The D gene is left open where the match is weak. The size field is filled for only some rows; it gives once, few, many or a size class.

J: TRBJ2-7; size: few; length: 12; D: -; V: TRBV7-6; CDR3: CASSLDSGEQYF; DNA: TGTGCCAGCAGCTTAGATTCGGGTGAGCAGTACTTC
J: TRBJ2-7; size: -; length: 12; D: -; V: TRBV11-3; CDR3: CASSQQGGEQYF; DNA: TGTGCCAGCAGCCAGCAGGGTGGTGAGCAGTACTTC
J: TRBJ1-2; size: few; length: 12; D: TRBD1; V: TRBV19; CDR3: CASSDRGLGYTF; DNA: TGTGCCAGTAGCGACAGGGGGCTTGGCTACACCTTC
J: TRBJ2-3; size: -; length: 15; D: -; V: TRBV9; CDR3: CASSVEGGRTDTQYF; DNA: TGTGCCAGCAGCGTAGAGGGGGGGCGGACAGATACGCAGTATTTT
J: TRBJ2-6; size: once; length: 14; D: -; V: TRBV5-6; CDR3: CASSPRLGANVLTF; DNA: TGTGCCAGCAGCCCCCGGTTGGGGGCCAACGTCCTGACTTTC
J: TRBJ1-2; size: few; length: 11; D: -; V: TRBV2; CDR3: CASNEGGGYTF; DNA: TGTGCCAGCAATGAGGGAGGAGGCTACACCTTC
J: TRBJ2-5; size: -; length: 15; D: -; V: TRBV5-1; CDR3: CASSSKIGARETQYF; DNA: TGCGCCAGCAGCTCGAAAATTGGGGCCCGGGAGACCCAGTACTTC
J: TRBJ2-5; size: -; length: 13; D: -; V: TRBV29-1; CDR3: CSAGGTLQETQYF; DNA: TGCAGCGCCGGGGGAACTTTACAAGAGACCCAGTACTTC
J: TRBJ1-1; size: -; length: 13; D: -; V: TRBV30; CDR3: CAWRKSGGREAFF; DNA: TGTGCCTGGAGGAAGTCGGGTGGTAGGGAAGCTTTCTTT
J: TRBJ2-3; size: -; length: 14; D: -; V: TRBV25-1; CDR3: CASSESGDEDTQYF; DNA: TGTGCCAGCAGTGAAAGCGGAGACGAGGATACGCAGTATTTT
J: TRBJ2-7; size: -; length: 13; D: TRBD1; V: TRBV7-2; CDR3: CASSLWGQDEQYF; DNA: TGTGCCAGCAGCTTATGGGGACAGGACGAGCAGTACTTC
J: TRBJ1-2; size: -; length: 14; D: -; V: TRBV30; CDR3: CACPDRWENYGYTF; DNA: TGTGCCTGCCCCGACAGGTGGGAGAACTATGGCTACACCTTC
J: TRBJ2-2; size: -; length: 14; D: TRBD1; V: TRBV30; CDR3: CAWSLQGFPGELFF; DNA: TGTGCCTGGAGCCTACAGGGGTTTCCCGGGGAGCTGTTTTTT
J: TRBJ2-3; size: -; length: 12; D: -; V: TRBV7-2; CDR3: CASSRDTDTQYF; DNA: TGTGCCAGCAGCCGGGACACAGATACGCAGTATTTT
J: TRBJ1-6; size: -; length: 14; D: -; V: TRBV10-3; CDR3: CAISQQGWDSPLHF; DNA: TGTGCCATCAGTCAACAGGGCTGGGATTCACCCCTCCACTTT
J: TRBJ1-2; size: few; length: 11; D: -; V: TRBV29-1; CDR3: CSVGSNYGYTF; DNA: TGCAGCGTTGGGAGCAACTATGGCTACACCTTC
J: TRBJ2-5; size: few; length: 13; D: TRBD1; V: TRBV29-1; CDR3: CSVRDRGFATQYF; DNA: TGCAGCGTACGGGACAGGGGTTTTGCGACCCAGTACTTC
J: TRBJ1-1; size: few; length: 13; D: -; V: TRBV5-1; CDR3: CASSWGLSGEAFF; DNA: TGCGCCAGCAGCTGGGGACTATCAGGTGAAGCTTTCTTT
J: TRBJ1-1; size: -; length: 13; D: -; V: TRBV30; CDR3: CAWTPGSSTEAFF; DNA: TGTGCCTGGACACCAGGATCAAGCACTGAAGCTTTCTTT
J: TRBJ2-3; size: -; length: 16; D: TRBD2; V: TRBV5-1; CDR3: CASSRTSGWVTDTQYF; DNA: TGCGCCAGCAGCAGGACTAGCGGGTGGGTCACAGATACGCAGTATTTT
J: TRBJ2-7; size: -; length: 12; D: -; V: TRBV4-2; CDR3: CASSQEKGHPRF; DNA: TGTGCCAGCAGCCAAGAGAAGGGACACCCTCGCTTC
J: TRBJ2-7; size: -; length: 14; D: -; V: TRBV11-1; CDR3: CASSLHGDRYEQYF; DNA: TGTGCCAGCAGCTTACACGGAGATCGCTACGAGCAGTACTTC
J: TRBJ1-1; size: few; length: 15; D: -; V: TRBV6-6; CDR3: CASSPLEVAGPEAFF; DNA: TGTGCCAGCAGCCCCCTTGAGGTTGCAGGGCCTGAAGCTTTCTTT
J: TRBJ1-5; size: -; length: 14; D: -; V: TRBV30; CDR3: CAWSGGRSNQPQHF; DNA: TGTGCCTGGAGCGGCGGCAGAAGCAATCAGCCCCAGCATTTT
J: TRBJ1-6; size: -; length: 14; D: -; V: TRBV7-9; CDR3: CASSLGTNNSPLHF; DNA: TGTGCCAGCAGCTTAGGGACGAATAATTCACCCCTCCACTTT
J: TRBJ2-4; size: -; length: 17; D: -; V: TRBV28; CDR3: CASTKTRERIAKNIQYF; DNA: TGTGCCAGCACAAAAACCAGGGAAAGGATAGCCAAAAACATTCAGTACTTC
J: TRBJ2-7; size: -; length: 14; D: -; V: TRBV7-2; CDR3: CASSLNAVAYEQYF; DNA: TGTGCCAGCAGCTTAAACGCGGTGGCCTACGAGCAGTACTTC
J: TRBJ1-1; size: few; length: 14; D: -; V: TRBV5-1; CDR3: CASSLSSSGTEAFF; DNA: TGCGCCAGCAGCTTGAGTAGCTCCGGCACTGAAGCTTTCTTT
J: TRBJ2-4; size: -; length: 15; D: TRBD1; V: TRBV5-6; CDR3: CASSFETGGLGIQYF; DNA: TGTGCCAGCAGCTTCGAGACAGGGGGCTTGGGCATTCAGTACTTC
J: TRBJ1-5; size: -; length: 15; D: -; V: TRBV4-2; CDR3: CASSQSDRGDQPQHF; DNA: TGTGCCAGCAGCCAGTCCGATCGGGGGGATCAGCCCCAGCATTTT
J: TRBJ2-7; size: few; length: 11; D: -; V: TRBV29-1; CDR3: CSVVETYEQYF; DNA: TGCAGCGTTGTTGAAACCTACGAGCAGTACTTC
J: TRBJ1-1; size: -; length: 14; D: TRBD1; V: TRBV10-3; CDR3: CAISQGQLNTEAFF; DNA: TGTGCCATCAGCCAGGGACAGTTGAACACTGAAGCTTTCTTT
J: TRBJ1-2; size: -; length: 12; D: -; V: TRBV25-1; CDR3: CASSSQAYGYTF; DNA: TGTGCCAGCAGTTCACAGGCCTATGGCTACACCTTC
J: TRBJ1-1; size: -; length: 13; D: -; V: TRBV29-1; CDR3: CSVGRLMNTEAFF; DNA: TGCAGCGTTGGTCGGCTGATGAACACTGAAGCTTTCTTT
J: TRBJ2-7; size: few; length: 12; D: -; V: TRBV29-1; CDR3: CSVTGYSYEQYF; DNA: TGCAGCGTGACAGGCTACTCCTACGAGCAGTACTTC
J: TRBJ1-6; size: -; length: 12; D: TRBD1; V: TRBV6-5; CDR3: CASSPTGVPLHF; DNA: TGTGCCAGCAGTCCCACAGGGGTCCCCCTCCACTTT
J: TRBJ2-5; size: -; length: 15; D: -; V: TRBV25-1; CDR3: CASNSPAGFQETQYF; DNA: TGTGCCAGCAATTCCCCCGCGGGCTTCCAAGAGACCCAGTACTTC
J: TRBJ2-2; size: few; length: 16; D: -; V: TRBV29-1; CDR3: CSVRRMGVSNTGELFF; DNA: TGCAGCGTTCGGCGCATGGGCGTATCGAACACCGGGGAGCTGTTTTTT
J: TRBJ2-5; size: -; length: 15; D: -; V: TRBV5-1; CDR3: CASSLGPGRQETQYF; DNA: TGCGCCAGCAGCTTGGGCCCGGGGAGGCAAGAGACCCAGTACTTC
J: TRBJ2-2; size: -; length: 14; D: TRBD1; V: TRBV10-3; CDR3: CAIRRTGNTGELFF; DNA: TGTGCCATCAGAAGGACAGGGAACACCGGGGAGCTGTTTTTT
J: TRBJ2-3; size: few; length: 13; D: -; V: TRBV5-4; CDR3: CASSWTATDTQYF; DNA: TGTGCCAGCAGCTGGACAGCGACAGATACGCAGTATTTT
J: TRBJ1-6; size: few; length: 16; D: -; V: TRBV15; CDR3: CATSRDRGAYNSPLHF; DNA: TGTGCCACCAGCAGAGATCGGGGGGCCTATAATTCACCCCTCCACTTT